This is a list of T cell receptor beta chains from one sample in a study of blood T cell repertoires in COVID-19. Produced via immunoSEQ multiplex PCR; TCRdb's table is partial and in-frame only. The sample lists a few hundred thousand clones; 88% were seen once. Sequencing was performed on peripheral blood. Every receptor here comes from an older woman with COVID-19, enrolled during active disease. Each CDR3 is given with its conserved first and last residue. Fields, in order: CDR3 DNA, CDR3 protein, D gene, clone size, J gene, V gene. The D gene is left open where the match is weak. Size tells how often a clone was seen (once, few, many) or the class of an expanded clone, and some rows leave it out.

CDR3 DNA: TGTGCCAGCAGCCAAGAAGGACCGACAGGGTCTTTTAGGGAGCAGTACTTC; CDR3 protein: CASSQEGPTGSFREQYF; D gene: TRBD1; clone size: NA; J gene: TRBJ2-7; V gene: TRBV3-1/TRBV3-2
CDR3 DNA: TGTGCCAGTAGCCCCACTAGGGACAGCGAAGCTTTCTTT; CDR3 protein: CASSPTRDSEAFF; D gene: TRBD1; clone size: few; J gene: TRBJ1-1; V gene: TRBV19
CDR3 DNA: TGTGCCAGCAGTGCTTACACTGAAGCTTTCTTT; CDR3 protein: CASSAYTEAFF; D gene: NA; clone size: NA; J gene: TRBJ1-1; V gene: TRBV2
CDR3 DNA: TGTGCCAGCAGTTTACGGACAGGGGGCGATGGCTACACCTTC; CDR3 protein: CASSLRTGGDGYTF; D gene: TRBD1; clone size: NA; J gene: TRBJ1-2; V gene: TRBV6-5
CDR3 DNA: TGTGCCAGCAGCCCACGACGGGAGTTGAACGGGGAGCTGTTTTTT; CDR3 protein: CASSPRRELNGELFF; D gene: NA; clone size: NA; J gene: TRBJ2-2; V gene: TRBV5-4
CDR3 DNA: TGTGCCTGGAACTCGGACAATCTCCCCTACGAGCAGTACTTC; CDR3 protein: CAWNSDNLPYEQYF; D gene: NA; clone size: NA; J gene: TRBJ2-7; V gene: TRBV30
CDR3 DNA: TGTGCCAGCAGCTTAGATTCGGGTAGCGGGCTCTCCTACGAGCAGTACTTC; CDR3 protein: CASSLDSGSGLSYEQYF; D gene: TRBD2; clone size: NA; J gene: TRBJ2-7; V gene: TRBV11-2
CDR3 DNA: TGTGCCAGCTCCCGCCGGACAGGGGATTCGGCAGATACGCAGTATTTT; CDR3 protein: CASSRRTGDSADTQYF; D gene: TRBD1; clone size: NA; J gene: TRBJ2-3; V gene: TRBV18
CDR3 DNA: TGTGCCAGCAGCAGGACTAGCGGGGGTGACAATGAGCAGTTCTTC; CDR3 protein: CASSRTSGGDNEQFF; D gene: TRBD2; clone size: NA; J gene: TRBJ2-1; V gene: TRBV6-5
CDR3 DNA: TGTGCCAGCAGTACACAGGACCGGGGCTACACCTTC; CDR3 protein: CASSTQDRGYTF; D gene: NA; clone size: NA; J gene: TRBJ1-2; V gene: TRBV28
CDR3 DNA: TGCGCCAGCAGCTCCCAGGGGACGGTCTATACTAGCACAGATACGCAGTATTTT; CDR3 protein: CASSSQGTVYTSTDTQYF; D gene: NA; clone size: NA; J gene: TRBJ2-3; V gene: TRBV5-1
CDR3 DNA: TGTGCCAGCAGTTCCTTGGACAGGGGCTACACCTTC; CDR3 protein: CASSSLDRGYTF; D gene: TRBD1; clone size: once; J gene: TRBJ1-2; V gene: TRBV27
CDR3 DNA: TGTGCCAGCAGCGCCCTAGCGGGAACCGGGTACGAGCAGTACTTC; CDR3 protein: CASSALAGTGYEQYF; D gene: TRBD2; clone size: NA; J gene: TRBJ2-7; V gene: TRBV7-9
CDR3 DNA: TGTGCCAGCAGCTTAGATCCTAGCGGGACTAGCACAGATACGCAGTATTTT; CDR3 protein: CASSLDPSGTSTDTQYF; D gene: TRBD2; clone size: NA; J gene: TRBJ2-3; V gene: TRBV11-3
CDR3 DNA: TGTGCCAGCAGCTTCGCAGGGCCCAATCAGCCCCAGCATTTT; CDR3 protein: CASSFAGPNQPQHF; D gene: NA; clone size: few; J gene: TRBJ1-5; V gene: TRBV7-9
CDR3 DNA: TGTGCCAGCAGCCCCCGGACAGGGTCAGATACGCAGTATTTT; CDR3 protein: CASSPRTGSDTQYF; D gene: TRBD1; clone size: NA; J gene: TRBJ2-3; V gene: TRBV7-2